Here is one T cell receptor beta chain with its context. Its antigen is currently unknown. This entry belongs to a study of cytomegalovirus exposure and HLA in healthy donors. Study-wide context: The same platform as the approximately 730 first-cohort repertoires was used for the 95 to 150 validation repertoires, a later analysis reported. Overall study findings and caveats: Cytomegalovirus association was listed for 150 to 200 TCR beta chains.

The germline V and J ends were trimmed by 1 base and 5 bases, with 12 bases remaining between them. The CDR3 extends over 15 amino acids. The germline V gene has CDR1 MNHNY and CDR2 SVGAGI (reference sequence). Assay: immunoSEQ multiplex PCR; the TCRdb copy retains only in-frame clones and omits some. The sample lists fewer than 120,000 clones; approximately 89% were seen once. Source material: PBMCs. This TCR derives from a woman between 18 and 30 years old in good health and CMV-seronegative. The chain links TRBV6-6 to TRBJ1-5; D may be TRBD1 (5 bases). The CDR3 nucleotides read TGTGCCAGCAGTTACTTCGGATCGGGGGATCAGCCCCAGCATTTT. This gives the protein CASSYFGSGDQPQHF.